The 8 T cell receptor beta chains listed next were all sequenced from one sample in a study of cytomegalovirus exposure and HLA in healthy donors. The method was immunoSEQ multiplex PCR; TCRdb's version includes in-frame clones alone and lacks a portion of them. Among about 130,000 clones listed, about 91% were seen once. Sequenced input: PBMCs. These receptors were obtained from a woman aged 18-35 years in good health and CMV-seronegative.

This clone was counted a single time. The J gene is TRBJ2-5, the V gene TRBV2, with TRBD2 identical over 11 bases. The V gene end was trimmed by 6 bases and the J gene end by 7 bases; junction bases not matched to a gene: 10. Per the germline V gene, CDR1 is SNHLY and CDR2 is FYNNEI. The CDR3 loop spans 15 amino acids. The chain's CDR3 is CASRPETSGKGTQYF. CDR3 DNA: TGTGCCAGCAGACCCGAGACTAGCGGGAAAGGGACCCAGTACTTC.

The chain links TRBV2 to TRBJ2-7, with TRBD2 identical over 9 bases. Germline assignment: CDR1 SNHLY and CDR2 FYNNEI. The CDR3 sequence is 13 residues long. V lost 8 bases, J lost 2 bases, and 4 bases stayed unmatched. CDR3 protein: CASLAGETYEQYV. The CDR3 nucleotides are TGTGCCAGCTTAGCGGGGGAGACCTACGAGCAGTACGTC.

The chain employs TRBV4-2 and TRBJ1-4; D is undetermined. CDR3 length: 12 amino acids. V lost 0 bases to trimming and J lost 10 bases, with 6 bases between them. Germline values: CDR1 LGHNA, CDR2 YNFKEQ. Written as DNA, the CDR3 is TGTGCCAGCAGCCAAGATGCGAGAAAACTGTTTTTT. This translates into CASSQDARKLFF.

CDR3 in DNA: TGTGCCAGCAGCTTAGGCAGCGGACCTACCACAGATACGCAGTATTTT. Encoded protein: CASSLGSGPTTDTQYF. The chain is built from TRBV7-2 and TRBJ2-3; possibly TRBD2 for D (5 bases). Germline assignment: CDR1 SGHTA and CDR2 FQGNSA. This CDR3 region has 16 residues. The V end was cut by 1 base, the J end by 2 bases, with 13 bases between.

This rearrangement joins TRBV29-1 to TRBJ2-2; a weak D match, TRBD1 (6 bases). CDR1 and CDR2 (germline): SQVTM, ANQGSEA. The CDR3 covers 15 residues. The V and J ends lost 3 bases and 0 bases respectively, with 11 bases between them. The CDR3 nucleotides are TGCAGCGTTGATTCTGGGGGCTCGAACACCGGGGAGCTGTTTTTT. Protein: CSVDSGGSNTGELFF.

This CDR3 is CAISGPSSGGGAFF. CDR3 nucleotide sequence: TGTGCCATCAGTGGACCCAGTAGCGGGGGGGGAGCTTTCTTT. The chain uses TRBV10-3 and TRBJ1-1, with a tentative D call TRBD1 (5 bases). The CDR3 consists of 14 residues. CDR1 is ENHRY and CDR2 is SYGVKD in the germline V gene. Trimming removed 4 bases at V and 10 bases at J, with 19 bases between.

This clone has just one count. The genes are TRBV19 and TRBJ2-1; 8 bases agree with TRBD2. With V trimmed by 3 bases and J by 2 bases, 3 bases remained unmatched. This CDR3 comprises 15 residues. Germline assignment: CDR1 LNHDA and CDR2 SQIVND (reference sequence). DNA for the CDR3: TGTGCCAGTAGTATGGGCGGGGGGACCTACAATGAGCAGTTCTTC. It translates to CASSMGGGTYNEQFF.

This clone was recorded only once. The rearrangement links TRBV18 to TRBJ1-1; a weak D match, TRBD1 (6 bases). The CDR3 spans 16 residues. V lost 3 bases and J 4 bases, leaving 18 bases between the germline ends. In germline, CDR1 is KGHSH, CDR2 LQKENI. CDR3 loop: CASSPLEQGGGTEAFF. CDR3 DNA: TGTGCCAGCTCACCTCTTGAACAGGGAGGGGGCACTGAAGCTTTCTTT.